Presented here are 10 T cell receptor beta chains from one specimen sequenced in a study of blood T cell repertoires in COVID-19. Some clones are missing from TCRdb's copy, which holds only in-frame ones; the method was immunoSEQ multiplex PCR. In the table there are 200,000 to 250,000 clones, about 76% of which are singletons. The sample was PBMCs or T cells enriched from blood (not recorded which). These receptors all come from a woman in her forties or fifties with acute COVID-19.

This clone was found once. V usage is TRBV6-5 and J usage is TRBJ1-5; no clear D gene. CDR3 length equals 14 residues. Trimming stripped 5 bases from V and 4 bases from J, with 12 bases between. Looked up from germline, CDR1 is MNHEY and CDR2 is SVGAGI. The CDR3: CASSNFDINQPQHF. DNA for the CDR3: TGTGCCAGCAGTAACTTTGACATAAATCAGCCCCAGCATTTT.

The chain carries TRBV4-2 and TRBJ2-1; 11 nucleotides align to TRBD2. The CDR3 has 16 amino acids. The junction had 5 bases not matched to a gene; V was cut back by 3 bases and J by 4 bases. Germline V gene sequence: CDR1 LGHNA, CDR2 YNFKEQ. CDR3 bases: TGTGCCAGCAGCCACTCACTAGCGGGAGATTACAATGAGCAGTTCTTC. Encoded protein: CASSHSLAGDYNEQFF.

J is TRBJ2-1 and V is TRBV21-1; TRBD2, the D gene given by the table, was not confirmed from the DNA. TRBV21-1 is designated a pseudogene. This CDR3 is built from 22 residues. CDR3 nucleotide sequence: TGTGCCAGCAGCAACCTGGACCCTAGTATGAGCCGACTAGCGGGTAAGGGCCATGAGCAGTTCTTC. It specifies CASSNLDPSMSRLAGKGHEQFF.

Regarding this clone: Other DNA sequences from this sample encode an identical CDR3 as well. The genes are TRBV19 and TRBJ2-1, with D perhaps matching TRBD1 (5 bases). Germline CDR1 and CDR2: LNHDA and SQIVND (reference sequence). This CDR3 spans 16 amino acids. Trimming shortened V by 1 base and J by 3 bases, and 13 bases separated the two germline ends. The DNA for the CDR3 is TGTGCCAGTAGTATAGTCGCAGGGCAAGGCTACAATGAGCAGTTCTTC. Translating gives CASSIVAGQGYNEQFF.

The CDR3 DNA reads TGTGCCAGCAGCTCAGGGGTAGACTATGGCTACACCTTC. It codes for CASSSGVDYGYTF. The chain combines TRBV7-2 with TRBJ1-2, with a tentative D call TRBD1 (6 bases). CDR3 length equals 13 residues. The ends were cut back, 4 bases at V and 3 bases at J, with 9 bases in the middle. Germline V lookup: CDR1 SGHTA, CDR2 FQGNSA.

The rearrangement links TRBV10-3 to TRBJ2-5, with D perhaps TRBD2 (5 bases). The V gene's germline CDR1 is ENHRY and CDR2 SYGVKD. The V end lost 5 bases, the J end lost 4 bases, and 11 bases lay between the germline ends. CDR3 length equals 13 residues. CDR3: CAISLNEGETQYF. CDR3 DNA: TGTGCCATCAGTCTCAATGAGGGAGAGACCCAGTACTTC.

CDR3 DNA: TGTGCCAGCAGCCAGGCCCTTTCGACAGGCGTGAACACTGAAGCTTTCTTT. This translates into CASSQALSTGVNTEAFF. This chain uses TRBV14 with TRBJ1-1; tentative D call: TRBD1 (6 bases). CDR3 length: 17 amino acids. The germline gives CDR1 SGHDN, CDR2 FVKESK. The V end was cut by 3 bases, the J end by 0 bases, with 17 bases between.

The chain carries TRBV10-3 and TRBJ2-1, with D possibly TRBD1 on 5 matching bases. Germline lookup yields CDR1 ENHRY and CDR2 SYGVKD. The length of the CDR3 is 12 residues. V was pared by 2 bases and J by 9 bases, with 8 bases between. For the CDR3, the DNA is TGTGCCATCAGTGAGCCTACAGGTGAGCAGTTCTTC. Protein sequence: CAISEPTGEQFF.

This CDR3 reads CATSLANYGYTF. CDR3 nucleotide sequence: TGTGCCACCAGTCTGGCCAACTATGGCTACACCTTC. The chain has TRBV24-1 and TRBJ1-2; no clear D. This CDR3 is built from 12 residues. Per the germline V gene, CDR1 is KGHDR and CDR2 is SFDVKD. V was cut by 6 bases and J by 2 bases, with 6 bases left in between.

CDR3 DNA sequence: TGTGCCACCAGCAGAGGGGGGGGGCGAGAAAAACTGTTTTTT. It is translated as CATSRGGGREKLFF. V usage is TRBV15 and J usage is TRBJ1-4; a weak D match, TRBD1 (6 bases). Germline V gene lookup returns CDR1 LNHNV and CDR2 YYDKDF (reference sequence). V was shortened by 1 base and J by 8 bases, with 11 bases between the two germline ends. This CDR3 region has 14 residues. The whole variable domain, filled in from reference TRBV15 and TRBJ1-4, reads DAMVIQNPRYQVTQFGKPVTLSCSQTLNHNVMYWYQQKSSQAPKLLFHYYDKDFNNEADTPDNFQSRRPNTSFCFLDIRSPGLGDTAMYLCATSRGGGREKLFFGSGTQLSVL.